The present entry profiles one T cell receptor (beta chain) with its context. Its cognate antigen is unknown. The record originates from a study of cytomegalovirus exposure and HLA in healthy donors. Whole-study findings and limits: Immune exposure data for these donors was limited to CMV serostatus.

Germline V CDR1 and CDR2: SGDLS, YYNGEE. J lost 5 bases, V lost 4 bases, and 10 bases had no gene match. The CDR3 covers 15 residues. Primers: 60 Vbeta forward and 13 Jbeta reverse. This table comes from immunoSEQ multiplex PCR, and its TCRdb copy is limited to in-frame clones, with some not included. The sample lists over 90,000 clones, roughly four fifths occurring once. V gene TRBV9 combines with J gene TRBJ2-5; 8 bases align to TRBD2. This clonotype was sampled from a middle-aged man in good health and CMV-seropositive. Sequencing was done on a sample of PBMCs. This chain's CDR3 is CASSTPGGVGETQYF. The CDR3 DNA sequence: TGTGCCAGCAGCACACCGGGGGGGGTAGGTGAGACCCAGTACTTC. Looking up the rest from reference TRBV9 and TRBJ2-5 gives the full variable domain: DSGVTQTPKHLITATGQRVTLRCSPRSGDLSVYWYQQSLDQGLQFLIQYYNGEERAKGNILERFSAQQFPDLHSELNLSSLELGDSALYFCASSTPGGVGETQYFGPGTRLLVL.